This T cell receptor (beta chain) originates from a study of post-analysis software for immune sequencing data. General study points: Multiple sclerosis was associated with a significant reduction in normalized Chao1 diversity relative to controls. Patients had higher frequencies than controls of about five TRBV segments, including TRBV5-6, TRBV5-1 and TRBV20-1.

As concerns this clonotype: The antigen remains undetermined. As the CDR3 is not closed by the conserved phenylalanine or tryptophan, this likely results from a read error.

cDNA libraries of TCR beta carried unique molecular identifiers. The authors obtained 500,000 or so cDNA molecules from roughly 1.1 to 9.2 million T cells. Each CDR3 protein gets one entry after TCRdb re-called the PCR reads with MiXCR. Of about 820,000 distinct CDR3 sequences in the sample, roughly half are singletons; the top ten hold 4.6%. Germline V CDR1 and CDR2: SGHRS, YFSETQ. The trim removed 0 bases at V and 2 bases at J, leaving 11 bases unmatched. This CDR3 has 17 residues. The genes are TRBV5-1 and TRBJ2-7; 7 bases agree with TRBD1. This TCR was sampled from a girl under 18 with multiple sclerosis. The sample was blood. This CDR3 is CASSLAWGQTTTYEQYL. Written as DNA, the CDR3 is TGCGCCAGCAGCTTGGCCTGGGGACAGACGACGACCTACGAGCAGTACTTA.